This T cell receptor (beta chain) was obtained from a study of PD-L1 blockade in urothelial cancer. Noted time point: peripheral blood 6 weeks after treatment start. In regard to this clone: The antigen is unknown.

This CDR3 region has 13 residues. Germline CDR1 and CDR2: MNHEY and SVGAGI. Trimming took 6 bases from V and 7 from J; bases not matched to a gene: 4. Study outcomes and limitations: A below-median TCR clonality in blood before treatment predicted better survival.

The templates were synthetic TCR analogs, and they were spiked into each PCR. Method: immunoSEQ multiplex PCR; TCRdb's copy keeps in-frame clones and lacks some. Among about 120,000 clones, roughly 86% were seen once, and the ten largest hold roughly 2.6%. This sequence joins TRBV6-5 and TRBJ1-5; 9 bases fit TRBD1. This receptor was obtained from a man aged 45-65 years with urothelial cancer. The specimen comprised PBMCs, sampled around atezolizumab (anti-PD-L1) treatment. CDR3 coding DNA: TGTGCCAGCAGCCGGACAGGGGTCCAGCCCCAGCATTTT. Its translation: CASSRTGVQPQHF.